The clone carrying this T cell receptor beta chain has just a few counts. Antigen specificity is unknown. V was cut by 5 bases and J by 2 bases, with 7 bases left in between. The CDR3 length is 11 residues. CDR1 SQVTM and CDR2 ANQGSEA come from the germline V gene. Molecules of cDNA were individually given unique molecular identifiers that were attached to them. MiXCR was run by TCRdb on the 5' RACE reads, yielding one entry per CDR3 protein. The table records some 110,000 distinct CDR3 sequences, under 15% of them present only once. This record comes from a study of early T cells in non-severe SARS-CoV-2 infection. Background on the study: Sequencing of bulk RNA from unsorted whole blood was done, without chain pairing. Whole-study findings and limits: Sequences matched to VDJdb favored anti-spike CD8 responses, while private and CD4 specificities were missed.

This TCR came from an adult who was a healthcare worker with PCR-confirmed SARS-CoV-2 infection or an uninfected control (not recorded which). What was sequenced was whole blood. The J gene is TRBJ2-7, the V gene TRBV29-1; a weak D match, TRBD1 (5 bases). The CDR3 here is CSVQGAYEQYF. CDR3 nucleotide sequence: TGCAGCGTTCAAGGGGCCTACGAGCAGTACTTC.